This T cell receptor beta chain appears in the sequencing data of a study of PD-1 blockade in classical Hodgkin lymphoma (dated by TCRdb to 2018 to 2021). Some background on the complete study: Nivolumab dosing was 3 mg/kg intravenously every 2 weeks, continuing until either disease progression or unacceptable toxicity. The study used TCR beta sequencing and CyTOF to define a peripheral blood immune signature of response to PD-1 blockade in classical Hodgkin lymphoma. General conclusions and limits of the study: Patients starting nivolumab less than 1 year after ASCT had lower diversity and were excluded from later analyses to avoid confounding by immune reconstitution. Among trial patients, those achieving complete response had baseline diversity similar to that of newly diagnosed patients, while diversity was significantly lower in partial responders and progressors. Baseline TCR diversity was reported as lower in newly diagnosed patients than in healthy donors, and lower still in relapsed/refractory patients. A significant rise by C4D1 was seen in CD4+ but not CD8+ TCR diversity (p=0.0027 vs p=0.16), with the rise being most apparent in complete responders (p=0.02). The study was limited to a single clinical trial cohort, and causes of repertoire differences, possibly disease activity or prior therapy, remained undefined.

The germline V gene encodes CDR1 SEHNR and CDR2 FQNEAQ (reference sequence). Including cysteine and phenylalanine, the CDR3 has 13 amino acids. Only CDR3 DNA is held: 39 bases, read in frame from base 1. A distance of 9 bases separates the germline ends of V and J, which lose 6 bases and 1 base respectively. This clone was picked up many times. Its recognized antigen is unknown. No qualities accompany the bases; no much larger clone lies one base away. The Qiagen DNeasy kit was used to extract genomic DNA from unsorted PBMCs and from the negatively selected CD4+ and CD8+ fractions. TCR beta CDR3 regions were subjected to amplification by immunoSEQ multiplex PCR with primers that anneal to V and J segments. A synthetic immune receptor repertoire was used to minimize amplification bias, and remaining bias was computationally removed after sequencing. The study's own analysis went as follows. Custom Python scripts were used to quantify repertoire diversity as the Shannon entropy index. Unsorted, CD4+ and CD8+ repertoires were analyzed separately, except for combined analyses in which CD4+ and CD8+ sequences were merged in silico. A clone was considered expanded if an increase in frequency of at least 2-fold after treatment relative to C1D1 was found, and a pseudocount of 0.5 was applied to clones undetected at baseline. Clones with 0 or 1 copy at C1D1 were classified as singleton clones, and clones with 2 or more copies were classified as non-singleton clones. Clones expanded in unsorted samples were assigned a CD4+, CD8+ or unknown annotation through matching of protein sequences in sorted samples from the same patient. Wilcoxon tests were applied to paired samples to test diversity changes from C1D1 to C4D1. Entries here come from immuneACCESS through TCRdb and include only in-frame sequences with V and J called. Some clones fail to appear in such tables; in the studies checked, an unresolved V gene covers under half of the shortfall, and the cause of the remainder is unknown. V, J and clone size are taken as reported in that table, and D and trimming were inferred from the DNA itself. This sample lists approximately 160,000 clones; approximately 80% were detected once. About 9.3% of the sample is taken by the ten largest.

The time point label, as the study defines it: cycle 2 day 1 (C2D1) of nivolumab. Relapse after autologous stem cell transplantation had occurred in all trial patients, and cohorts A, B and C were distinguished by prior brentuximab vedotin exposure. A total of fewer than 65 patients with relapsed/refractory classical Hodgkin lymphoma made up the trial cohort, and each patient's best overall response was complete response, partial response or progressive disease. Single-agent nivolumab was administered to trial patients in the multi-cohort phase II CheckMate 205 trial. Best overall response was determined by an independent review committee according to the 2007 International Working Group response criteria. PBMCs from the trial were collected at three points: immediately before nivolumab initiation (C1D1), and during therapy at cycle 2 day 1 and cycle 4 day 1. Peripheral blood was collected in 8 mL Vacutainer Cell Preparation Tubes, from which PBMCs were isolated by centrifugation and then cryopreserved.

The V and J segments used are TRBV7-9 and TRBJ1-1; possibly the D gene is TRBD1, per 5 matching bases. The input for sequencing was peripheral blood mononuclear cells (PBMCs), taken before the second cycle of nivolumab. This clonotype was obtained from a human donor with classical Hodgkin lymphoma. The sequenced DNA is TGTGCCAGCAGTTATACAGGGAACACTGAAGCTTTCTTT. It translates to CASSYTGNTEAFF.